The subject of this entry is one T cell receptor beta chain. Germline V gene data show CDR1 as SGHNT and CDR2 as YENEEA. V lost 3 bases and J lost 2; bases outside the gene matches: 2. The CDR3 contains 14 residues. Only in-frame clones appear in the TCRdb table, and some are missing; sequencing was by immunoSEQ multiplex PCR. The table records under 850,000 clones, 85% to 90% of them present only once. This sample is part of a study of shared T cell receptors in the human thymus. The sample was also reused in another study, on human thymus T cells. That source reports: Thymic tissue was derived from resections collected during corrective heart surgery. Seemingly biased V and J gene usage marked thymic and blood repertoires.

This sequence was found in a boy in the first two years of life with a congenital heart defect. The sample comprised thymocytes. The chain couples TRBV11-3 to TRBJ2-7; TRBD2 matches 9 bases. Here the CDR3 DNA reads TGTGCCAGCAGCTTCCCTAGCGGGACCTACGAGCAGTACTTC. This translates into CASSFPSGTYEQYF.